What follows are 11 T cell receptor beta chains derived from one specimen sequenced in a study of blood T cells in healthy people across ages. It was with a sample-barcoded 5' primer and a J-beta primer mix that a second PCR of roughly 7 to 12 cycles was run. TCRdb re-called the 5' RACE reads with MiXCR, one entry per CDR3 protein. The repertoire holds around 1,000,000 distinct CDR3 sequences, less than 25% seen once, with approximately 0.7% in the top ten. This sample was shared with a second study, whose subject was T cells of mothers and their children.

The sequencing sample was made of blood. The origin of the receptors is a girl aged 2 to 9 in good health.

In this sample, this clonotype turned up a few times. The CDR3 region has the DNA TGCAGTGCTAGGAGGACACTCCAAGCCGCCTACGAGCAGTACTTC. Translation: CSARRTLQAAYEQYF. The gene calls are TRBV20-1 and TRBJ2-7; D possibly corresponds to TRBD1 (5 bases). The CDR3 totals 15 residues. Trimming took 3 bases from V and 2 from J, leaving 17 bases between them. Looked up from germline, CDR1 is DFQATT and CDR2 is SNEGSKA (reference sequence).

This clonotype has a handful of counts. The V and J genes are TRBV4-1 and TRBJ2-1; D gene ambiguous. V was cut by 0 bases and J by 9 bases, with 15 bases left in between. Germline V CDR1 and CDR2: MGHRA, YSYEKL. The CDR3 sequence is 15 residues long. The chain's CDR3 is CASSQESRLFFEQFF. The CDR3 nucleotides read TGCGCCAGCAGCCAAGAATCTAGATTATTCTTTGAGCAGTTCTTC.

This clonotype has just one count. The genes are TRBV20-1 and TRBJ1-2; TRBD1 matches 7 bases. The junction had 5 bases not matched to a gene; V was cut back by 6 bases and J by 4 bases. The germline V gene has CDR1 DFQATT and CDR2 SNEGSKA (reference sequence). The CDR3 is 12 residues long. For the CDR3, the DNA is TGCAGTGCGGACCGGGACAGCTATGGCTACACCTTC. It is translated as CSADRDSYGYTF.

The chain joins TRBV5-5 to TRBJ1-2; TRBD1 is a possible D gene (5 bases). Between the trimmed V and J ends, which lost 1 base and 6 bases, there was a span of 13 bases. The CDR3 is made up of 14 amino acids. Germline V CDR1 and CDR2: SGHKS, YYEKEE (reference sequence). The CDR3 protein is CASSLWDYGDGYTF. CDR3 bases: TGTGCCAGCAGCTTGTGGGACTATGGAGATGGCTACACCTTC.

The rearrangement links TRBV4-1 to TRBJ2-7; D ambiguous. V was shortened by 2 bases and J by 5 bases, with 13 bases between the two germline ends. CDR1 and CDR2 from the germline V gene are MGHRA and YSYEKL. CDR3 length equals 14 residues. CDR3 nucleotides: TGCGCCAGCAGCCAATTTGACCAGCCCCACGAGCAGTACTTC. Protein product: CASSQFDQPHEQYF.

The gene calls are TRBV7-9 and TRBJ1-5; 10 nucleotides line up with TRBD1. The CDR3 is 15 amino acids. Germline V gene lookup returns CDR1 SEHNR and CDR2 FQNEAQ (reference sequence). V lost 3 bases and J lost 7; bases outside the gene matches: 6. CDR3 bases: TGTGCCAGCAGCTTGGACAGGGGGGACGGGCAGCCCCAGCATTTT. Translation gives CASSLDRGDGQPQHF.

In this sample, this clonotype turned up a few times. The chain has TRBV28 and TRBJ1-1; maybe TRBD1 (5 bases). Trimming took 6 bases from V and 2 from J, leaving 13 bases between them. Germline CDR1 reads MDHEN; CDR2 reads SYDVKM. The CDR3 totals 14 residues. The CDR3 region is CASSYRQFNTEAFF. Here the CDR3 DNA reads TGTGCCAGCAGCTATCGACAGTTTAACACTGAAGCTTTCTTT. The variable domain in full, completed from reference TRBV28 and TRBJ1-1, reads DVKVTQSSRYLVKRTGEKVFLECVQDMDHENMFWYRQDPGLGLRLIYFSYDVKMKEKGDIPEGYSVSREKKERFSLILESASTNQTSMYLCASSYRQFNTEAFFGQGTRLTVV.

V is TRBV6-5 and J is TRBJ2-7; no firm D call. The V and J ends lost 6 bases and 1 base respectively, with 13 bases between them. The CDR3 runs 14 residues. From germline, CDR1 is MNHEY and CDR2 SVGAGI. CDR3 region: CASRPQGSSYEQYF. CDR3 nucleotides: TGTGCCAGCAGGCCTCAAGGTAGTTCCTACGAGCAGTACTTC.

The J gene is TRBJ2-5, the V gene TRBV29-1; D is undetermined. Germline CDR1 and CDR2: SQVTM and ANQGSEA. The CDR3 spans 13 residues. V dropped 4 bases and J dropped 1 base, with 10 bases sitting between them. CDR3 loop: CSVVLQLQETQYF. For the CDR3, the DNA is TGCAGCGTTGTCCTGCAGCTCCAAGAGACCCAGTACTTC.

The chain couples TRBV29-1 to TRBJ1-2; D not resolved. CDR1 and CDR2 from the germline V gene are SQVTM and ANQGSEA. The CDR3 runs 14 residues. V shed 4 bases and J shed 4 bases, with 16 bases lying between them. CDR3 residues: CSVGIAGRPYGYTF. The DNA of the CDR3 is TGCAGCGTTGGTATAGCAGGCCGCCCCTATGGCTACACCTTC.

This chain links TRBV5-1 with TRBJ1-4; 9 bases agree with TRBD1. The CDR3 totals 17 residues. Germline CDR1 and CDR2: SGHRS and YFSETQ. Trimming took 0 bases from V and 2 from J; bases not matched to a gene: 5. The CDR3 loop reads CASSLVGQGMTNEKLFF. The DNA of the CDR3 is TGCGCCAGCAGCTTGGTTGGACAGGGGATGACTAATGAAAAACTGTTTTTT.